This TCR beta chain was found in a study of vaccination and CD4 T cells after COVID-19. Broader study findings: Early timepoints after natural infection were not analyzed in these convalescent patients.

Stated treatment: roughly ten-day PBMC culture with coronavirus spike peptide pools or control peptides (ViraFEST assay). Gathered ahead of the COVID-19 pandemic (2011-2018) were the CD4+ T cells of the unexposed donor. Cells were cultured for about ten days, and then CD4+ T cells were isolated by negative selection. The Oncomine TCR Beta short-read assay was applied to DNA of cultured CD4+ T cells. Scientists extracted genomic DNA from CD4+ T cells grown in culture. Each CDR3 protein gets one entry after TCRdb re-called the PCR reads with MiXCR. The data hold 7,000 or so distinct CDR3 sequences, with approximately 33% observed a single time. In regard to this clonotype: The antigen is not known.

V was pared by 4 bases and J by 3 bases, with 10 bases between. Germline V gene lookup returns CDR1 SGDLS and CDR2 YYNGEE. CDR3 size: 13 residues. The chain uses TRBV9 and TRBJ1-1; D not certain. This TCR was sampled from a human donor in good health. Sequenced sample: CD4+ T cells from blood, cultured in vitro. For the CDR3, the DNA is TGTGCCAGCAGCTACGACACGGACACTGAAGCTTTCTTT. Amino acid sequence: CASSYDTDTEAFF.